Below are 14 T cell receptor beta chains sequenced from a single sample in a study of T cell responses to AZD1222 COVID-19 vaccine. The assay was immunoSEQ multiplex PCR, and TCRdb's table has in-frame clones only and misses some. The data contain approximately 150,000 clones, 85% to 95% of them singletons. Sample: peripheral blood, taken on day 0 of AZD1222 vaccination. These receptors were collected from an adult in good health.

CDR3 DNA sequence: TGCAGCGTTGAACCGGACAGTAGTCCAGATACGCAGTATTTT. Its translation: CSVEPDSSPDTQYF. The rearrangement joins TRBV29-1 to TRBJ2-3; D might be TRBD1 (6 bases). With 2 bases removed from V and 4 bases from J, the gap between germline ends came to 13 bases. Per germline, CDR1 SQVTM and CDR2 ANQGSEA. The CDR3 spans 14 residues.

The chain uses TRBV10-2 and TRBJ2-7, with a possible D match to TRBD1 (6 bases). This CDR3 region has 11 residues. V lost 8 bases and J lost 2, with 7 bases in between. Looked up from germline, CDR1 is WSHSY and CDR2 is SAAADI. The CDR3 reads CASSGAYEQYF. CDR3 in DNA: TGCGCCAGCTCAGGGGCCTACGAGCAGTACTTC.

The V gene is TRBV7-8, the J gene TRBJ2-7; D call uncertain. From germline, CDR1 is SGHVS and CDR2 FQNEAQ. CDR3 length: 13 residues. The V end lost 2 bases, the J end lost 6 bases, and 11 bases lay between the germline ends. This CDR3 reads CASSLPVVSEQYF. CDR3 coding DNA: TGTGCCAGCAGCTTACCCGTAGTTTCCGAGCAGTACTTC.

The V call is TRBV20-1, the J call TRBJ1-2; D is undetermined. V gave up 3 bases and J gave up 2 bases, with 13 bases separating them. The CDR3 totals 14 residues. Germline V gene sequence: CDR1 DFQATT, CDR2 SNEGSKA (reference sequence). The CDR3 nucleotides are TGCAGTGCTAGTCGGGCAGTCGAAAACTATGGCTACACCTTC. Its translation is CSASRAVENYGYTF.

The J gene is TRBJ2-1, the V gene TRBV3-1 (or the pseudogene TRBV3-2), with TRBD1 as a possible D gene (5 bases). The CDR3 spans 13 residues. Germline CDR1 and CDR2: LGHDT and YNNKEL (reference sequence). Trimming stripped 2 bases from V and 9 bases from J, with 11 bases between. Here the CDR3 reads CASSQQGWSEQFF. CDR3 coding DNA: TGTGCCAGCAGCCAACAGGGTTGGAGTGAGCAGTTCTTC.

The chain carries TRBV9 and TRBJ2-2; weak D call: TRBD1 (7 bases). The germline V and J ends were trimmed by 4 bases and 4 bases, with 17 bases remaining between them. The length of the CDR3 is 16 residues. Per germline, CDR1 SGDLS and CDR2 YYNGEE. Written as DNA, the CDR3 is TGTGCCAGCAGCCTCCGGGCCCAGGGGGGCACCGGGGAGCTGTTTTTT. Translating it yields CASSLRAQGGTGELFF.

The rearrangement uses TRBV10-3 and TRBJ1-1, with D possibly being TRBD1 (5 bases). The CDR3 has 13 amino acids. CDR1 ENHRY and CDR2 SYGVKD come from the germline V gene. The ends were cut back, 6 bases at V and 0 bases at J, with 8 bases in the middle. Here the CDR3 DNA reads TGTGCCATCAGGACAGCTATGAACACTGAAGCTTTCTTT. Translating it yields CAIRTAMNTEAFF.

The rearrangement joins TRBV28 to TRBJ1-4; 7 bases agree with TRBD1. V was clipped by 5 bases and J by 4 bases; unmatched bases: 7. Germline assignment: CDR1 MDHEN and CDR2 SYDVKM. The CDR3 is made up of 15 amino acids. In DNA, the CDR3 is TGTGCCAGCAGTCAGATAGGGGGCTATAATGAAAAACTGTTTTTT. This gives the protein CASSQIGGYNEKLFF.

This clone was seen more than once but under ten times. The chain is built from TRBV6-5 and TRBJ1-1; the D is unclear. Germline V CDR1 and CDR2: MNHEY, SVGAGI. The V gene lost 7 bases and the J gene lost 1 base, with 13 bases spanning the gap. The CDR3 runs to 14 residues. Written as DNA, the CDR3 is TGTGCCAGCACCGAAGGTCGAGGGAACACTGAAGCTTTCTTT. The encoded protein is CASTEGRGNTEAFF.

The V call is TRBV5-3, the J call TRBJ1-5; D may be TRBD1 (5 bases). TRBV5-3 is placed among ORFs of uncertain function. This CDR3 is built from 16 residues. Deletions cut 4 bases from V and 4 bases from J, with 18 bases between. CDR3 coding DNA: TGTGCCAGAAGCCCCAGGAGCGGGGGGAGTAATCAGCCCCAGCATTTT. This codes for CARSPRSGGSNQPQHF.

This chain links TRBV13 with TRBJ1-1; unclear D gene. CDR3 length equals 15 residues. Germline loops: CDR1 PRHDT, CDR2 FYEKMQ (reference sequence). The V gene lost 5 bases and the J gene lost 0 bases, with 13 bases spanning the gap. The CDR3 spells CASSLGALMNTEAFF. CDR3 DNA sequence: TGTGCCAGCAGCCTCGGCGCCCTTATGAACACTGAAGCTTTCTTT.

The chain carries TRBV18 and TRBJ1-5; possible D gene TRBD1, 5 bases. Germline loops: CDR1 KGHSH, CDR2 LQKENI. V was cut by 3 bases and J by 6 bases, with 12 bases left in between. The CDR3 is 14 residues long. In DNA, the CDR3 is TGTGCCAGCTCACCGGGAAGGGACCGTCAGCCCCAGCATTTT. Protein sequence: CASSPGRDRQPQHF.

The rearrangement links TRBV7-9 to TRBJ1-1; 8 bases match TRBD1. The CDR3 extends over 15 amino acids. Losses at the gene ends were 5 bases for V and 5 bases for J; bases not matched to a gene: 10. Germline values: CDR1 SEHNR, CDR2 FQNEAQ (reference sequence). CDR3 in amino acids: CASSPGQGGSTEAFF. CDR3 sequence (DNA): TGTGCCAGCAGCCCCGGACAGGGAGGGAGTACTGAAGCTTTCTTT.

This CDR3 reads CASSVSGYTF. CDR3 DNA sequence: TGTGCCAGCAGTGTCAGTGGCTACACCTTC. The chain has TRBV2 and TRBJ1-2; D ambiguous. CDR1 is SNHLY and CDR2 is FYNNEI in the germline V gene. This CDR3 comprises 10 residues. Deletions cut 4 bases from V and 7 bases from J, with 4 bases between.